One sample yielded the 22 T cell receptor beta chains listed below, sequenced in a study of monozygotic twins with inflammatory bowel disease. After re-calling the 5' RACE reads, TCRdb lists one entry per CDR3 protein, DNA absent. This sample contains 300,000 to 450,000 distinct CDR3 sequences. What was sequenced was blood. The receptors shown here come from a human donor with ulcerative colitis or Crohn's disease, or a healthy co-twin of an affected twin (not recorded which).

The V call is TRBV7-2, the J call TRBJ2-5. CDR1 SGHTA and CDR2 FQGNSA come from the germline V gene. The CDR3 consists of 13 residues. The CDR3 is CASNYGSQETQYF.

CDR3 sequence reads: CASSTRAANSPLHF. The genes are TRBV7-3 and TRBJ1-6; the TCRdb call, TRBD1, lacks DNA for checking. CDR3 size: 14 residues. Germline CDR1 reads SGHTA; CDR2 reads FQGTGA. Using reference TRBV7-3 and TRBJ1-6 for the parts outside the CDR3, the full variable domain is GAGVSQTPSNKVTEKGKYVELRCDPISGHTALYWYRQSLGQGPEFLIYFQGTGAADDSGLPNDRFFAVRPEGSVSTLKIQRTERGDSAVYLCASSTRAANSPLHFGNGTRLTVT.

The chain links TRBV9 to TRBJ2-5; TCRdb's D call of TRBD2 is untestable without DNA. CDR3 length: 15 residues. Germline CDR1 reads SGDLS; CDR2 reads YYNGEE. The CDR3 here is CASSVVVEERETQYF. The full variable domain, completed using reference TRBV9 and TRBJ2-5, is DSGVTQTPKHLITATGQRVTLRCSPRSGDLSVYWYQQSLDQGLQFLIQYYNGEERAKGNILERFSAQQFPDLHSELNLSSLELGDSALYFCASSVVVEERETQYFGPGTRLLVL.

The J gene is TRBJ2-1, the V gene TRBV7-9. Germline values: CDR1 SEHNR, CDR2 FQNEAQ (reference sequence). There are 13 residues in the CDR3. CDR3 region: CASSPEAYNEQFF.

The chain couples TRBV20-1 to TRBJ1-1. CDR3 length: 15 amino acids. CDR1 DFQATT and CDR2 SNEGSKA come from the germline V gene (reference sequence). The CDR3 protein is CSARASSGYNTEAFF.

CDR3 loop: CASSSSGRFLAYEQYF. The chain couples TRBV7-9 to TRBJ2-7; TCRdb designates TRBD1, a call that cannot be tested without DNA. The CDR3 spans 16 residues. Germline V gives CDR1 SEHNR, CDR2 FQNEAQ (reference sequence).

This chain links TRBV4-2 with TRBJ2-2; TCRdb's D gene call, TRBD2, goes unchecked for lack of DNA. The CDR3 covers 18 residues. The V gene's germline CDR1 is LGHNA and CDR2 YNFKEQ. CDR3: CASSRNSLSSGFAGELFF.

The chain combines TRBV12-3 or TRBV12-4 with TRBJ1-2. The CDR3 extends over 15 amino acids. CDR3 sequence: CASSLNSGRLYGYTF.

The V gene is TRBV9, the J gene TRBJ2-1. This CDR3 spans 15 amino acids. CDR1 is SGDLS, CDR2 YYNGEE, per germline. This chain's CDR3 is CASSVEPRLNNEQFF.

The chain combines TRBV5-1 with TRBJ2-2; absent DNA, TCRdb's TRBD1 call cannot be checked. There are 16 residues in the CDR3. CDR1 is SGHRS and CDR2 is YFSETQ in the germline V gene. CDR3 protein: CASSPPTGTNTGELFF.

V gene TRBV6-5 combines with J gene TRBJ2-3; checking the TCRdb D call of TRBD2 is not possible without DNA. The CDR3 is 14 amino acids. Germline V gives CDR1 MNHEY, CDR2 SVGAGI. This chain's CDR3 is CASSYRGGEDTQYF.

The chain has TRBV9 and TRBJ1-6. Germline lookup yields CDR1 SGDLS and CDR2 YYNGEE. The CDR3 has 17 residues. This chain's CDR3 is CASSVAWQSSYNSPLHF.

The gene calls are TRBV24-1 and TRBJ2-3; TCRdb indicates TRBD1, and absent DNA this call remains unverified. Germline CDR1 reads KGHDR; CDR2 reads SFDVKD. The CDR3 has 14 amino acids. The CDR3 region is CATRDRGLADTQYF.

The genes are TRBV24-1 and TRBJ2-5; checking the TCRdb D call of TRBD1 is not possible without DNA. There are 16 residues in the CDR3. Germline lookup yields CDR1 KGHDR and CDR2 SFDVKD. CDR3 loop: CATSDLGDRGQETQYF.

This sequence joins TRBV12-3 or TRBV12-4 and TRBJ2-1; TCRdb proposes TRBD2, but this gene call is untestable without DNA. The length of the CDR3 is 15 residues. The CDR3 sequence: CASSLATPGGGEQFF.

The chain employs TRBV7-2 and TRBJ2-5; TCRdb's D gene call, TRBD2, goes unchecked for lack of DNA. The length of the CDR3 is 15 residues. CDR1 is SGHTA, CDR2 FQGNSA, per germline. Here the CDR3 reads CASLPRRSIQETQYF.

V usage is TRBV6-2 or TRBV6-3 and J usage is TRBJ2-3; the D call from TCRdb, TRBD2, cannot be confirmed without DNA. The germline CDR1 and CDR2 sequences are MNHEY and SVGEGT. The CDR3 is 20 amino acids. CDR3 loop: CASSQRSISGGAIGTDTQYF.

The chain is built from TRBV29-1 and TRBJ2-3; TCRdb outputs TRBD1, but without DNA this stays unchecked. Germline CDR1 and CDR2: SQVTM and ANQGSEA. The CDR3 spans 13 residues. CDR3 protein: CSVRGPSTDTQYF.

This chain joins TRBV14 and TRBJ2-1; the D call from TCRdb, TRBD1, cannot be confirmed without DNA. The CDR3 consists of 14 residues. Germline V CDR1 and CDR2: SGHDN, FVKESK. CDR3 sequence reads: CASSRTRVSNEQFF.

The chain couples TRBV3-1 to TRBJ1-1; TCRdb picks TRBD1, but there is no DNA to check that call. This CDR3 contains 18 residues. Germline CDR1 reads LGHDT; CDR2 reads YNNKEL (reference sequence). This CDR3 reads CASSQDLSGQFIATEAFF.

CDR3 sequence reads: CASSLPIAGTGPNYGYTF. The V call is TRBV5-1, the J call TRBJ1-2; TCRdb selects TRBD1, and the lack of DNA leaves this call unchecked. Germline values: CDR1 SGHRS, CDR2 YFSETQ. This CDR3 is 18 amino acids long. Full variable domain (outside the CDR3, taken from reference TRBV5-1 and TRBJ1-2): KAGVTQTPRYLIKTRGQQVTLSCSPISGHRSVSWYQQTPGQGLQFLFEYFSETQRNKGNFPGRFSGRQFSNSRSEMNVSTLELGDSALYLCASSLPIAGTGPNYGYTFGSGTRLTVV.

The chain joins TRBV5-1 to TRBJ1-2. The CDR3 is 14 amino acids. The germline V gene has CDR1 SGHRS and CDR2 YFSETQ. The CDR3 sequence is CASSLAGYDYGYTF.